This T cell receptor beta chain stems from a study of T cell responses to AZD1222 COVID-19 vaccine. Study-level points and caveats: The study reported that nearly half of spike-specific TCRs target unmutated variant regions. With dominance at 160-218 and 743-854, vaccine-associated CD4 TCRs spanned spike.

This clone was detected a few times. Its antigen is unknown. Profiling relied on immunoSEQ multiplex PCR, and the TCRdb table lists in-frame clones only, not all of them. In the table there are around 94,000 clones, 70% to 90% of which are singletons. The source is an adult in good health. Material: peripheral blood, obtained on day 0 of AZD1222 vaccination.

CDR3 protein: CASSLAGQPYSNQPQHF. Written as DNA, the CDR3 is TGTGCCAGCAGCTTAGCGGGACAGCCGTATAGCAATCAGCCCCAGCATTTT. V usage is TRBV7-2 and J usage is TRBJ1-5; 7 nucleotides match TRBD1. After removal of 0 bases from V and 0 bases from J, the junction contained 5 bases not matched to a gene. The CDR3 contains 17 residues. The V gene's germline CDR1 is SGHTA and CDR2 FQGNSA.